Reported below is one TCR beta chain. Its specificity is not known. The data were taken from a study of T cell responses to AZD1222 COVID-19 vaccine. Findings and limits, study-wide: Clonal diversity was possibly underestimated, and the donors were mostly white British, with more females. Repertoire collection took place solely once the T cell response had peaked.

Profiled with immunoSEQ multiplex PCR; TCRdb holds only in-frame clones, not every one. The sample holds roughly 100,000 clones; more than 75% are singletons and the top ten take 9% to 9.5%. V was pared by 3 bases and J by 5 bases, with 4 bases of the junction left unmatched. Germline V gene data show CDR1 as MNHEY and CDR2 as SMNVEV (reference sequence). The CDR3 consists of 15 residues. Sequences were derived from peripheral blood, sampled on day 0 of AZD1222 vaccination. This clonotype was obtained from an adult in good health. The chain is built from TRBV27 and TRBJ2-1, with 10 bases aligning to TRBD2. The CDR3 loop reads CASSFLAGVNNEQFF. Written as DNA, the CDR3 is TGTGCCAGCAGTTTCCTAGCGGGAGTCAACAATGAGCAGTTCTTC.